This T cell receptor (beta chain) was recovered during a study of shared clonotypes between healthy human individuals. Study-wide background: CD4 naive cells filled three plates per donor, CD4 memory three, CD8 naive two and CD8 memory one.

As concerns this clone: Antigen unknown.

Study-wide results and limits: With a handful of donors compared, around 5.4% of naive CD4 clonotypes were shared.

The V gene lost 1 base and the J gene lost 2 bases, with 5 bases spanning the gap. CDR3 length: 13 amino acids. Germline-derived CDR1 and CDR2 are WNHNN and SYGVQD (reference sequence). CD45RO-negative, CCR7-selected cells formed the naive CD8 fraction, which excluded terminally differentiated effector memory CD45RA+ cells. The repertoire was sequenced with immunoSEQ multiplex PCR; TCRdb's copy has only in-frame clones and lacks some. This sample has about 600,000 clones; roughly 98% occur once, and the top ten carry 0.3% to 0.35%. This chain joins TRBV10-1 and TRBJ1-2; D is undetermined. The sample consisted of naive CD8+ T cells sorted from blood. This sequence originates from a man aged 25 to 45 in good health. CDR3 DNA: TGCGCCAGCAGTGAGTTGCCGAACTATGGCTACACCTTC. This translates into CASSELPNYGYTF.